This paragraph covers one T cell receptor (beta chain) sequence. This specimen belongs to a study of molecular identifiers for immune sequencing clone quantification. Previously described methods with listed TCR primers produced the bulk TCR libraries. TCRdb called the PCR reads again in MiXCR, with one record for every CDR3 protein. Of about half a million distinct CDR3 sequences listed, 20% to 25% were seen once; the top ten hold about 0.84%. V lost 10 bases and J lost 7, with 14 bases in between. This CDR3 spans 13 amino acids. CDR1 is MNHEY and CDR2 is SMNVEV in the germline V gene (reference sequence).

Sequences were obtained from naive CD8+ T cells from blood, with Jurkat cell RNA spiked in. Documented subset: FACS-sorted CD8+CD4-CCR7+CD45RA+ naive T cells. This chain connects TRBV27 to TRBJ1-6; D unclear. This receptor was obtained from a human donor in good health. Some libraries in this study had Jurkat cell RNA spiked in. The CDR3, as DNA: TGTGCCACCTCCGAAGGGCTGAATTCACCCCTCCACTTT. This encodes CATSEGLNSPLHF.